This note documents a single T cell receptor (beta chain) sequence. This CDR3 is also generated by other DNA sequences in the sample. In the source study's methods: How many nucleated cells were present was estimated from reference gene primer amplification. Clones were sequenced by immunoSEQ multiplex PCR, and TCRdb holds only the in-frame ones, with some missing. The DNA gave D and trimming, while V, J and clone size come from that table. The sample lists some 250,000 clones; nearly 90% were seen once. The sample comes from a study of blood T cell repertoires in COVID-19. Background on the study: Some COVID-19 samples were acute and others convalescent; all came from the United States, Italy and Spain. T cells, B-cell-depleted T cells, or PBMCs supplied cDNA or gDNA.

The CDR3 is 13 amino acids. With 6 bases clipped from V and 5 bases from J, the junction kept 2 bases outside the gene matches. The germline gives CDR1 MNHEY, CDR2 SMNVEV (reference sequence). Residents of about 25 US areas, aged roughly 18 to 89 years, made up the participants. This chain uses TRBV27 with TRBJ1-1; the match to TRBD1 covers 11 bases. Sample: PBMCs or T cells enriched from blood (not recorded which). The sequence was collected from a woman in her twenties or thirties with acute COVID-19. CDR3 in DNA: TGTGCCAGCAGAGGACAGGGGGCTACTGAAGCTTTCTTT. Protein product: CASRGQGATEAFF.